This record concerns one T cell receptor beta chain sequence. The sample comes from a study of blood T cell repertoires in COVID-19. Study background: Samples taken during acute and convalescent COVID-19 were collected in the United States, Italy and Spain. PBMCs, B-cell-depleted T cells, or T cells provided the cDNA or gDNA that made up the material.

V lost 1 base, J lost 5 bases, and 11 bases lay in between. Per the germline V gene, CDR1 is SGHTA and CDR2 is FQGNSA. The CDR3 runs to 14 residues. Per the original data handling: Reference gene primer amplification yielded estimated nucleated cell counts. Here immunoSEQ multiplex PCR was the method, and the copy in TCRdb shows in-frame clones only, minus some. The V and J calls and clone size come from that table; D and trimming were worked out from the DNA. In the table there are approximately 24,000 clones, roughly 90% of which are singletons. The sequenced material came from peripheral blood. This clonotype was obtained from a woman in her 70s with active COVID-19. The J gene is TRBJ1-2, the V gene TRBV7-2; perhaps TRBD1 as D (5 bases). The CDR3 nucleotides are TGTGCCAGCAGCTTAGAAGGGGCAGATTATGGCTACACCTTC. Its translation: CASSLEGADYGYTF.